Presented here are 9 T cell receptor beta chains from one specimen sequenced in a study of blood T cell repertoires in COVID-19. Sequenced by immunoSEQ multiplex PCR; TCRdb stores in-frame clones only, minus some. This table has about 110,000 clones, over 65% appearing once. The sample taken for sequencing was peripheral blood. These receptors were obtained from a man older than 75 with COVID-19, enrolled during active disease.

V gene TRBV19 combines with J gene TRBJ1-5; D may be TRBD1 (6 bases). The CDR3 runs 16 residues. The germline V gene encodes CDR1 LNHDA and CDR2 SQIVND (reference sequence). V gave up 5 bases and J gave up 1 base, with 15 bases separating them. CDR3 sequence (DNA): TGTGCCAGTAGTGTGGGACCGGGGGGCAGCAATCAGCCCCAGCATTTT. Its protein is CASSVGPGGSNQPQHF.

This clone was seen only a few times. This chain uses TRBV5-1 with TRBJ2-5; 10 positions agree with TRBD2. The CDR3 is 15 residues long. CDR1 and CDR2 from the germline V gene are SGHRS and YFSETQ. Trimming cost V 2 bases and J 3 bases; bases outside gene matches: 4. CDR3 nucleotides: TGCGCCAGCAGCTTCCTCGGACTAGCGGAAGAGACCCAGTACTTC. Amino acid sequence: CASSFLGLAEETQYF. Variable domain in full (rest from reference TRBV5-1 and TRBJ2-5): KAGVTQTPRYLIKTRGQQVTLSCSPISGHRSVSWYQQTPGQGLQFLFEYFSETQRNKGNFPGRFSGRQFSNSRSEMNVSTLELGDSALYLCASSFLGLAEETQYFGPGTRLLVL.

In this sample, this clone turned up once. The rearrangement joins TRBV5-6 to TRBJ2-7, with 8 bases fitting TRBD1. CDR1 SGHDT and CDR2 YYEEEE come from the germline V gene. V was clipped by 0 bases and J by 4 bases; unmatched bases: 3. The CDR3 sequence is 14 residues long. In DNA form, the CDR3 reads TGTGCCAGCAGCTTGGGGACAGGGAGGTACGAGCAGTACTTC. It encodes CASSLGTGRYEQYF.

The chain has TRBV19 and TRBJ2-3; D perhaps matches TRBD2 (6 bases). CDR1 and CDR2 from the germline V gene are LNHDA and SQIVND (reference sequence). CDR3 length equals 15 residues. The V end was cut by 9 bases, the J end by 0 bases, with 16 bases between. The CDR3 loop reads CASASVAASTDTQYF. In DNA, the CDR3 is TGTGCCAGCGCCAGTGTAGCGGCTAGCACAGATACGCAGTATTTT.

On this clone: This specimen includes other DNA sequences encoding the same CDR3. The chain employs TRBV5-1 and TRBJ2-3; TRBD2 matches at 8 bases. The CDR3 spans 14 residues. V gave up 8 bases and J gave up 4 bases; unmatched junction bases: 9. CDR1 is SGHRS, CDR2 YFSETQ, per germline. The CDR3 nucleotides read TGCGCCAGTTCTCCCAGCGGGAGAGCAGATACGCAGTATTTT. Translating it yields CASSPSGRADTQYF.

On this clone: Other nucleotide sequences from this sample produce the same CDR3. The chain's CDR3 is CASSLVQGDTDTQYF. The CDR3 nucleotides read TGCGCCAGCAGCTTGGTACAGGGGGACACAGATACGCAGTATTTT. The chain links TRBV5-1 to TRBJ2-3, with 8 bases identical to TRBD1. Germline trimming cut 0 bases from V and 2 bases from J; bases unmatched to any gene: 2. Germline assignment: CDR1 SGHRS and CDR2 YFSETQ. This CDR3 region has 15 residues.

The rearrangement joins TRBV5-1 to TRBJ2-3; D might be TRBD2 (5 bases). Germline lookup yields CDR1 SGHRS and CDR2 YFSETQ. V lost 2 bases, J lost 1 base, and 14 bases lay in between. The CDR3 has 16 amino acids. CDR3 residues: CASSFSGELGTDTQYF. In DNA, the CDR3 is TGCGCCAGCAGCTTTTCCGGGGAGCTGGGCACAGATACGCAGTATTTT.

The chain links TRBV18 to TRBJ1-2, with 8 bases lining up with TRBD1. The V gene's germline CDR1 is KGHSH and CDR2 LQKENI. J lost 4 bases, V lost 3 bases, and 1 base had no gene match. This CDR3 region has 13 residues. The CDR3 protein is CASSPGQVYGYTF. In DNA form, the CDR3 reads TGTGCCAGCTCACCGGGACAGGTCTATGGCTACACCTTC.

This clone has only a few counts. The chain recombines TRBV19 with TRBJ1-5; possible D gene TRBD1, 6 bases. Germline V gene data show CDR1 as LNHDA and CDR2 as SQIVND (reference sequence). This CDR3 region has 15 residues. V was trimmed by 3 bases and J by 3 bases, leaving 12 bases between them. DNA of the CDR3: TGTGCCAGTAGTATGTTATGGGACACCAATCAGCCCCAGCATTTT. Translation: CASSMLWDTNQPQHF.